The 15 T cell receptor beta chains presented below share a single source sample, sequenced in a study of read filtering for tumor transcriptome and immune sequencing (dated by TCRdb to the early 2020s). The instrument was an Illumina HiSeq 4000. The Immunoverse kit was used to build TCR libraries from roughly 370 ng RNA, with molecular barcoded adaptors covering alpha/delta and beta/gamma chains. In-frame beta chains were kept once TCRdb had trimmed the public reads at Q25 with fastp and called clones with MiXCR. CDR3 protein sequences are deduplicated, and each keeps its most common genes and DNA. Present in this sample are approximately 90,000 distinct CDR3 sequences, approximately 21% of which were seen just once. Approximately 10% of the sample rests with the top ten. The sequencing sample was made of a population of CD138-negative cells sorted from bone marrow. The sample's cell subset or site, from its label and the paper: bone marrow mononuclear cells depleted of CD138+ plasma/myeloma cells by negative magnetic selection. Every receptor here comes from a donor older than 35 with multiple myeloma.

This clonotype was picked up many times. The chain couples TRBV12-3 or TRBV12-4 to TRBJ2-5, with TRBD1 identical over 9 bases. V was pared by 5 bases and J by 5 bases, with 12 bases of the junction left unmatched. The CDR3 spans 16 residues. CDR3 bases: TGTGCCAGCAGTCCGCGTCCCGGGACAGGGCTGGAGACCCAGTACTTC. Encoded protein: CASSPRPGTGLETQYF.

In its sample, this clonotype was seen many times. V usage is TRBV4-1 and J usage is TRBJ2-1; TRBD2 matches at 15 bases. V was pared by 3 bases and J by 8 bases, with 11 bases of the junction left unmatched. This CDR3 region has 18 residues. Germline loops: CDR1 MGHRA, CDR2 YSYEKL. CDR3 protein: CASSQLWGLAGGLDEQFF. The CDR3, as DNA: TGCGCCAGCAGCCAGCTTTGGGGACTAGCGGGGGGACTCGATGAGCAGTTCTTC.

This clonotype occurred many times. The chain joins TRBV6-2 or TRBV6-3 to TRBJ2-3; TRBD1 agrees at 7 bases. CDR1 is MNHEY, CDR2 SVGEGT, per germline. CDR3 size: 14 residues. Trimming removed 8 bases from V and 3 bases from J; junction bases left unmatched: 8. CDR3 coding DNA: TGTGCCAGCTGCCCGGGACAGACAACAGATACGCAGTATTTT. Protein sequence: CASCPGQTTDTQYF.

This clonotype was found many times. This chain joins TRBV29-1 and TRBJ1-2; D might be TRBD1 (5 bases). The CDR3 runs 11 residues. Germline V gene sequence: CDR1 SQVTM, CDR2 ANQGSEA. The ends were cut back, 6 bases at V and 10 bases at J, with 15 bases in the middle. DNA of the CDR3: TGCAGCGTCCCAAAAAGGGGCCACTACACCTTC. The encoded protein is CSVPKRGHYTF.

This chain links TRBV2 with TRBJ1-1, with 8 bases aligning to TRBD1. Germline V gene data show CDR1 as SNHLY and CDR2 as FYNNEI. CDR3 length: 14 residues. J lost 0 bases, V lost 6 bases, and 3 bases had no gene match. This chain's CDR3 is CASRSQGVNTEAFF. DNA for the CDR3: TGTGCCAGCAGGTCACAGGGGGTGAACACTGAAGCTTTCTTT.

On this clonotype: A much larger clone differs from this one at a single base, so this may be a read error. The CDR3 does not end in the conserved phenylalanine or tryptophan, so this is likely a read error. The J gene is TRBJ1-2, the V gene TRBV29-1, with a weak D call TRBD1 (5 bases). Germline V gene lookup returns CDR1 SQVTM and CDR2 ANQGSEA. V was pared by 6 bases and J by 0 bases, with 5 bases between. This CDR3 is built from 11 residues. CDR3 sequence reads: CSVGPNYGYTS. The CDR3, as DNA: TGCAGCGTGGGGCCTAACTATGGCTACACCTCC.

This chain connects TRBV12-3 or TRBV12-4 to TRBJ1-6; no definite D call. Trimming cost V 5 bases and J 8 bases, with 16 bases left between them. This CDR3 comprises 15 residues. The DNA for the CDR3 is TGTGCCAGCAGTCCCCGCGATCTACACGATTCACCCCTCCACTTT. Encoded protein: CASSPRDLHDSPLHF.

This clonotype was counted ten times or more. The CDR3 bases are TGCAGCGTTTGGGTCAGGGGGGAGTACTATGGCTACACCTTC. It translates to CSVWVRGEYYGYTF. The rearrangement links TRBV29-1 to TRBJ1-2, with TRBD1 identical over 7 bases. CDR3 length equals 14 residues. V shed 5 bases and J 3 bases; nucleotides not matched to a gene: 9. The V gene's germline CDR1 is SQVTM and CDR2 ANQGSEA.

In its sample, this clonotype was seen many times. The chain uses TRBV11-1 and TRBJ1-1, with 7 bases that match TRBD1. Germline V CDR1 and CDR2: SGHAT, FQDESV (reference sequence). The J segment lost 2 bases and the V segment lost 5 bases, leaving 11 bases of the junction unmatched. This CDR3 spans 16 amino acids. The CDR3 protein is CASSERTGPPNTEAFF. As DNA, the CDR3 is TGTGCCAGCAGCGAACGGACAGGACCACCCAACACTGAAGCTTTCTTT.

About this clonotype itself: This may arise from a read error, as a much more abundant clone is one base away. Written as DNA, the CDR3 is TGCGGCGTTGAAGAGGTTGGGGGCTCGGAGACCCAGTACTTC. This sequence encodes CGVEEVGGSETQYF. The chain joins TRBV29-1 to TRBJ2-5; TRBD1 is a possible D gene (6 bases). Looked up from germline, CDR1 is SQVTM and CDR2 is ANQGSEA. CDR3 size: 14 residues. Filled out from reference TRBV29-1 and TRBJ2-5, the complete variable domain reads SAVISQKPSRDICQRGTSLTIQCQVDSQVTMMFWYRQQPGQSLTLIATANQGSEATYESGFVIDKFPISRPNLTFSTLTVSNMSPEDSSIYLCGVEEVGGSETQYFGPGTRLLVL.

This clonotype showed up many times. The V gene is TRBV29-1, the J gene TRBJ2-7, with D possibly matching TRBD2 (5 bases). Germline values: CDR1 SQVTM, CDR2 ANQGSEA. V lost 7 bases, J lost 6 bases, and 13 bases lay in between. The CDR3 length is 11 residues. The CDR3 spells CSASRGSEQYF. The CDR3 DNA reads TGCAGCGCTTCTCGGGGATCCGAGCAGTACTTC.

Remarks on this clonotype: With a much larger clone just one base away, this may be a read error. CDR3 DNA sequence: TGCAGTGCTAATCGGGGGGCCAACGTCCTGACTTTC. Protein product: CSANRGANVLTF. V usage is TRBV20-1 and J usage is TRBJ2-6; D is ambiguous. Germline CDR1 reads DFQATT; CDR2 reads SNEGSKA (reference sequence). The V gene lost 4 bases and the J gene lost 4 bases, with 5 bases spanning the gap. The CDR3 length is 12 residues.

DNA of the CDR3: TGTGCCAGTAGTATAGCGGGTTTTGGCAATGAGCAGTTCTTC. It specifies CASSIAGFGNEQFF. J is TRBJ2-1 and V is TRBV19; D call uncertain. This CDR3 has 14 amino acids. V dropped 1 base and J dropped 6 bases, with 10 bases sitting between them. Germline values: CDR1 LNHDA, CDR2 SQIVND (reference sequence).

This clonotype was counted a few times. The chain joins TRBV28 to TRBJ2-1; no clear D. CDR3 length: 13 amino acids. The V end lost 2 bases, the J end lost 5 bases, and 7 bases lay between the germline ends. Germline-derived CDR1 and CDR2 are MDHEN and SYDVKM. This CDR3 reads CASSLRQNNEQFF. DNA for the CDR3: TGTGCCAGCAGTTTACGGCAGAACAATGAGCAGTTCTTC.

This clonotype was found many times. The chain employs TRBV5-1 and TRBJ2-3, with D hard to call. The V end lost 0 bases, the J end lost 1 base, and 6 bases lay between the germline ends. CDR3 length: 14 amino acids. In germline, CDR1 is SGHRS, CDR2 YFSETQ. CDR3 DNA sequence: TGCGCCAGCAGCTTGGATCTACGCACAGATACGCAGTATTTT. Protein sequence: CASSLDLRTDTQYF.